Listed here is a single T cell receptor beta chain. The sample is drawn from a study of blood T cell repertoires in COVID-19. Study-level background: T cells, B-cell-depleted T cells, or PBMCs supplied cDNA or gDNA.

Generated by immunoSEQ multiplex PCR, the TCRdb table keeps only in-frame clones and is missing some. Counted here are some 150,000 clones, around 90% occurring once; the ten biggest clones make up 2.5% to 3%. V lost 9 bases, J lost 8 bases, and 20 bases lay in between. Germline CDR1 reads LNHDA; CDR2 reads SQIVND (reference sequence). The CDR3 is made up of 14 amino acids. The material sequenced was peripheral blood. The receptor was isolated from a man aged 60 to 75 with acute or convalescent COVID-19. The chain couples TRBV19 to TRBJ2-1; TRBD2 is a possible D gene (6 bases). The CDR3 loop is CASGGTHLSYEQFF. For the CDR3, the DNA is TGTGCCAGCGGCGGGACCCACCTCTCCTATGAGCAGTTCTTC. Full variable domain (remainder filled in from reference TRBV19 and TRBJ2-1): DGGITQSPKYLFRKEGQNVTLSCEQNLNHDAMYWYRQDPGQGLRLIYYSQIVNDFQKGDIAEGYSVSREKKESFPLTVTSAQKNPTAFYLCASGGTHLSYEQFFGPGTRLTVL.